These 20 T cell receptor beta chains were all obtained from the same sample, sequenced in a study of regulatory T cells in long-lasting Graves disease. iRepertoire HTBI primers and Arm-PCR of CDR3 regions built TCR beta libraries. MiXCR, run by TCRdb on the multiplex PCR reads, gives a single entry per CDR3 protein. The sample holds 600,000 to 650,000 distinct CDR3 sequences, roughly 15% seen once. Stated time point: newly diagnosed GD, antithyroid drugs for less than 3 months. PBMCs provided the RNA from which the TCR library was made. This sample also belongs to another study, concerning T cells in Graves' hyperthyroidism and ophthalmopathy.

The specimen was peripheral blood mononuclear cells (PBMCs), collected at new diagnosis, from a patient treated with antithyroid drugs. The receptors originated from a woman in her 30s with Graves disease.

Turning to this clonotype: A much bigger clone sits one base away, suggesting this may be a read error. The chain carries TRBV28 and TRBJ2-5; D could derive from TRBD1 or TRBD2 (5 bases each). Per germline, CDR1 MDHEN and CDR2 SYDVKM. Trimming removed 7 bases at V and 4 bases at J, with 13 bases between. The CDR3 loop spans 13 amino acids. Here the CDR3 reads CASTTGGRETQYF. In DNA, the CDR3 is TGTGCCAGCACGACTGGGGGAAGAGAGACCCAGTACTTC.

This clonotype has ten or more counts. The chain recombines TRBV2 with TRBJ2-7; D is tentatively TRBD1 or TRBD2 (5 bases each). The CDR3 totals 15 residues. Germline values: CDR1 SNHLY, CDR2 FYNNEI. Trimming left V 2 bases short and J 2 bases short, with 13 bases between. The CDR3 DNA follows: TGTGCCAGCAGTGAAACCCGGGACCCAGCCTACGAGCAGTACTTC. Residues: CASSETRDPAYEQYF. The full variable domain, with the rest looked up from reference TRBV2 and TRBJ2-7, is EPEVTQTPSHQVTQMGQEVILRCVPISNHLYFYWYRQILGQKVEFLVSFYNNEISEKSEIFDDQFSVERPDGSNFTLKIRSTKLEDSAMYFCASSETRDPAYEQYFGPGTRLTVT.

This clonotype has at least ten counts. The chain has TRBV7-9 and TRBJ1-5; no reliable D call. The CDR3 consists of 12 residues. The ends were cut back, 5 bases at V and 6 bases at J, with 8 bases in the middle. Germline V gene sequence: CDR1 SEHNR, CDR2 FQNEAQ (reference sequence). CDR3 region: CASSPEGQPQHF. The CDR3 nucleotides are TGTGCCAGCAGCCCTGAGGGTCAGCCCCAGCATTTT.

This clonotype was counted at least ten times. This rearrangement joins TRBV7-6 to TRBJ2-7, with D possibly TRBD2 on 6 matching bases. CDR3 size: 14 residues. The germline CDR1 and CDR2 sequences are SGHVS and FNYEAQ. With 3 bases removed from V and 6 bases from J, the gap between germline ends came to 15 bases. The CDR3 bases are TGTGCCAGCAGCTTTACTAGCACGTCTCTCGAGCAGTACTTC. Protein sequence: CASSFTSTSLEQYF.

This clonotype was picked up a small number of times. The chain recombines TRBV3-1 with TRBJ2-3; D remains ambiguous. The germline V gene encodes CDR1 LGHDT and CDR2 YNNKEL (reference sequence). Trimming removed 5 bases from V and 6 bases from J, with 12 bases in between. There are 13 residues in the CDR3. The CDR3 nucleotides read TGTGCCAGCAGCACTAACTACTTCGATACGCAGTATTTT. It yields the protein CASSTNYFDTQYF.

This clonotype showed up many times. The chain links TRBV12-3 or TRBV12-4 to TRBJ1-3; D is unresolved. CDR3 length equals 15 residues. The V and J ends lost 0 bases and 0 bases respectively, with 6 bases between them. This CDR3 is CASSLATSSGNTIYF. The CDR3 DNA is TGTGCCAGCAGTTTAGCGACGAGCTCTGGAAACACCATATATTTT.

In DNA, the CDR3 is TGTGCCAGCTCTAGGAGCACAGAGACTTATAATTCACCCCTCCACTTT. Residues: CASSRSTETYNSPLHF. The J gene is TRBJ1-6, the V gene TRBV18, with D hard to call. The CDR3 totals 16 residues. Per germline, CDR1 KGHSH and CDR2 LQKENI. Trimming took off 6 bases at V and 4 bases at J, with 16 bases between the two ends.

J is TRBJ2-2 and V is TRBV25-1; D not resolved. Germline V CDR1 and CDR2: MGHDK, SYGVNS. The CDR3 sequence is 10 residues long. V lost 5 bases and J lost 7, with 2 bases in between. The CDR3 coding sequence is TGTGCCAGCAGTAACGGGGAGCTGTTTTTT. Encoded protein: CASSNGELFF.

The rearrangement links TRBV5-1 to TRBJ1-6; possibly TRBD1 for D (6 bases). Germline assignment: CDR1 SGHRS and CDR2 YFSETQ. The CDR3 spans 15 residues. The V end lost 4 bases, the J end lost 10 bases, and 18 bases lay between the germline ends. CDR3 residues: CASSDRGHELSPLHF. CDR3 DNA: TGCGCCAGCAGCGACCGGGGGCATGAGTTGTCACCCCTCCACTTT.

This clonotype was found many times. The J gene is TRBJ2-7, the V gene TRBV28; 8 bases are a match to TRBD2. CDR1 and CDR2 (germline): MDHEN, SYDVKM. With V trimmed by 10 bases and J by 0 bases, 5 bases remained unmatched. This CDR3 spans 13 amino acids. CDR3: CATLTSASYEQYF. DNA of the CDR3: TGTGCCACCCTGACTAGCGCCTCCTACGAGCAGTACTTC.

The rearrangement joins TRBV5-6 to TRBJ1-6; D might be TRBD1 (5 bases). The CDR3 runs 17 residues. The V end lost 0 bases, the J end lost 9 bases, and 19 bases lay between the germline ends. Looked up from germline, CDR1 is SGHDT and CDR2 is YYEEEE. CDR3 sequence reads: CASSLEVPGRVGSPLHF. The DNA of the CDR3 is TGTGCCAGCAGCTTGGAGGTCCCGGGACGTGTTGGTTCACCCCTCCACTTT. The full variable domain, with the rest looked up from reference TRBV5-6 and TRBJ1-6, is DAGVTQSPTHLIKTRGQQVTLRCSPKSGHDTVSWYQQALGQGPQFIFQYYEEEERQRGNFPDRFSGHQFPNYSSELNVNALLLGDSALYLCASSLEVPGRVGSPLHFGNGTRLTVT.

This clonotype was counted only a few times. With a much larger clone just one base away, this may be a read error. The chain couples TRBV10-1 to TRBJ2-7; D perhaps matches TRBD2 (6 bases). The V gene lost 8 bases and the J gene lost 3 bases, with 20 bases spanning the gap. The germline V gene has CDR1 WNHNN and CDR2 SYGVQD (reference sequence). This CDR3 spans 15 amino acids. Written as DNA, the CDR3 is TGCGCCAGCCAAATACCTAACGGGAGTGGCTACGAGCAGTACTTC. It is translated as CASQIPNGSGYEQYF.

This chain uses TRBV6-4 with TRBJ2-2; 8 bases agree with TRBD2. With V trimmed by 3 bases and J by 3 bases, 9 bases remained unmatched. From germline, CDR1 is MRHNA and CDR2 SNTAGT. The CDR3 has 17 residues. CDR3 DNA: TGTGCCAGCAGTGAAAACCCGGGACTAGTCGACACCGGGGAGCTGTTTTTT. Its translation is CASSENPGLVDTGELFF.

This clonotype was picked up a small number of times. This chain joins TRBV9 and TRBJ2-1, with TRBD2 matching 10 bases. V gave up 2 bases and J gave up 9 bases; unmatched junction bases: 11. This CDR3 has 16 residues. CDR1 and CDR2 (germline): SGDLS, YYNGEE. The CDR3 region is CASSVGWLAGAVEQFF. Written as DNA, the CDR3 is TGTGCCAGCAGCGTGGGGTGGCTAGCGGGAGCTGTTGAGCAGTTCTTC.

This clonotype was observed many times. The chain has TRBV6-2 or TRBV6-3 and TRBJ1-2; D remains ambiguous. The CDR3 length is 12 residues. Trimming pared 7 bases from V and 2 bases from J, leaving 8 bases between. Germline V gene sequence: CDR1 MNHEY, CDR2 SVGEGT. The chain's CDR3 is CASTSGNYGYTF. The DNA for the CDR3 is TGTGCCAGCACTTCAGGAAACTATGGCTACACCTTC.

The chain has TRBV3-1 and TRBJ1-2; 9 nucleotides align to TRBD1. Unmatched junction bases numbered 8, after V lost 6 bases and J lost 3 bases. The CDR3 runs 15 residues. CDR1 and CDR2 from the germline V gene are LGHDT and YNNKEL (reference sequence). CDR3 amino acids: CASRPGTGNYYGYTF. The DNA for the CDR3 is TGTGCCAGCAGACCCGGGACAGGGAACTACTATGGCTACACCTTC.

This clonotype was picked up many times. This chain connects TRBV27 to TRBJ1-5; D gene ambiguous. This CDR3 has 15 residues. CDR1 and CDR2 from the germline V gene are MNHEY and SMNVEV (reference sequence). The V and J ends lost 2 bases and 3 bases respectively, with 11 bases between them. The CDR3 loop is CASSLTGTYNQPQHF. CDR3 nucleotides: TGTGCCAGCAGTTTAACTGGTACTTACAATCAGCCCCAGCATTTT.

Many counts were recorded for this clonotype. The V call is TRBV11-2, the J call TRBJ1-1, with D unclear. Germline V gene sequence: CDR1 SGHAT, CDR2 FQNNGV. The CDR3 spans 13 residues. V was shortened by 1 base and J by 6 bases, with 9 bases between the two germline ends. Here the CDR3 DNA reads TGTGCCAGCAGCTTAGCTCCGGGGTCTGAAGCTTTCTTT. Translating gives CASSLAPGSEAFF.

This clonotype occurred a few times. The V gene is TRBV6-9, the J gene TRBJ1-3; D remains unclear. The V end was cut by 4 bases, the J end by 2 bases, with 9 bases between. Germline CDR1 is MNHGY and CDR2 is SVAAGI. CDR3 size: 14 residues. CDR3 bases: TGTGCCAGCAGTTGGGGAAACCCTGGAAACACCATATATTTT. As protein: CASSWGNPGNTIYF.

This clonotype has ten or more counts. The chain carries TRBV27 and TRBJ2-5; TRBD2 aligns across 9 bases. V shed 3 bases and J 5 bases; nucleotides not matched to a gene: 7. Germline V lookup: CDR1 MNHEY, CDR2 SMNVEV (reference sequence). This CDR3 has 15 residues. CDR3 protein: CASSFGAGGRETQYF. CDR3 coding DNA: TGTGCCAGCAGTTTCGGAGCGGGAGGACGGGAGACCCAGTACTTC.